The clone carrying this TCR beta chain was detected a few times. This sample is part of a study of blood T cell repertoires in COVID-19. This CDR3 has 16 residues. V was cut by 0 bases and J by 4 bases, with 10 bases left in between. The germline gives CDR1 KGHSH, CDR2 LQKENI. Method: immunoSEQ multiplex PCR; TCRdb's copy keeps in-frame clones and lacks some. The sample lists 150,000 to 200,000 clones, roughly 89% occurring once. The sample comprised peripheral blood. The TCR comes from a man aged 18 to 30 with active or convalescent COVID-19. The rearrangement joins TRBV18 to TRBJ2-6, with no clear D. CDR3 residues: CASSPPQPGGANVLTF. CDR3 coding DNA: TGTGCCAGCTCACCACCCCAACCCGGGGGGGCCAACGTCCTGACTTTC.